Listed below are T cell receptor beta chains from one sample, sequenced in a study of chemoradiotherapy in HPV16-positive cancers. The assay was immunoSEQ multiplex PCR, and TCRdb's table has in-frame clones only and misses some. The table has about 5,700 clones, 80% to 95% seen once; the top ten hold over 20%. Specimen: blood, collected from a patient who underwent chemoradiotherapy. Receptor source: a human donor with HPV-associated anogenital cancer. Both conserved end residues are part of each CDR3. A D gene is named only where the DNA matches it firmly. Size tells how often a clone was seen (once, few, many) or the class of an expanded clone, and some rows leave it out.

D	size	V	J	DNA	CDR3
NA	NA	TRBV28	TRBJ1-2	TGTGCCAGCAGGTTACAGGGTCCCTATGGCTACACCTTC	CASRLQGPYGYTF
NA	NA	TRBV7-2	TRBJ2-2	TGTGCCAGCATCTATACGGGACCTCACAGCGGGGAGCTGTTTTTT	CASIYTGPHSGELFF
TRBD1	NA	TRBV4-3	TRBJ1-6	TGCGCCAGCAGCCAAAGGACAGGGTTTAATTCACCCCTCCACTTT	CASSQRTGFNSPLHF
NA	NA	TRBV28	TRBJ1-2	TGTGCCAGCAGTTTCGGCGGGGTCGGCTATGGCTACACCTTC	CASSFGGVGYGYTF
NA	NA	TRBV15	TRBJ1-4	TGTGCCACCAGCAGAGCGCCAAATTATAATGAAAAACTGTTTTTT	CATSRAPNYNEKLFF
NA	NA	TRBV4-3	TRBJ2-1	TGCGCCAGCAGCCAAGATCGAGGGGCAACTCTAGGGAATGAGCAGTTCTTC	CASSQDRGATLGNEQFF
TRBD1	NA	TRBV5-6	TRBJ1-5	TGTGCCAGCAGCTTGGGCAGGGGGCTTTGGCAGCCCCAGCATTTT	CASSLGRGLWQPQHF
TRBD2	few	TRBV15	TRBJ2-5	TGTGCCACCAGCAGAGGGGCTAGCGGCGGCCACCAAGAGACCCAGTACTTC	CATSRGASGGHQETQYF
TRBD1	NA	TRBV19	TRBJ1-5	TGTGCCAGTAGCGTGGACAGGGCCAAAAGTGGTGATCAGCCCCAGCATTTT	CASSVDRAKSGDQPQHF
TRBD2	NA	TRBV28	TRBJ2-3	TGTGCCAGCCGCGGAGGCGGGAGTGCAGATACGCAGTATTTT	CASRGGGSADTQYF
NA	NA	TRBV21-1	TRBJ2-5	TGTGCCAGCAGCAAAGAGGACAGGGATGAGACCCAGTACTTC	CASSKEDRDETQYF
NA	NA	TRBV7-3	TRBJ2-5	TGTGCCAGCAGCTTCTTTGGGGAATCCGAGACCCAGTACTTC	CASSFFGESETQYF
NA	NA	TRBV6-1	TRBJ1-1	TGTGCCAGCAGTGAAGCCCGGGGGGGGTCAACTGAAGCTTTCTTT	CASSEARGGSTEAFF
TRBD1	NA	TRBV15	TRBJ1-5	TGTGCCACCAGCAGAACAGGGGGAGTGGGATACAATCAGCCCCAGCATTTT	CATSRTGGVGYNQPQHF
NA	NA	TRBV5-6	TRBJ2-7	TGTGCCAGCAGCGGGGGAGTGGGTCAGTTCTACGAGCAGTACTTC	CASSGGVGQFYEQYF
TRBD1	NA	TRBV19	TRBJ1-5	TGTGCCAGTAGGGGAGGGACAGGGCTACGGGGGCCCCAGCATTTT	CASRGGTGLRGPQHF
NA	NA	TRBV7-9	TRBJ1-1	TGTGCCAGCAGCTTAGGGGGTCCTCCTGAAGCTTTCTTT	CASSLGGPPEAFF
NA	NA	TRBV15	TRBJ2-5	TGTGCCACCAGCAGGGACAGTCAAGAGACCCAGTACTTC	CATSRDSQETQYF
NA	NA	TRBV29-1	TRBJ2-4	TGCAGCGTTGAAACAGCGAACATTCAGTACTTC	CSVETANIQYF
TRBD1	NA	TRBV27	TRBJ1-2	TGTGCCAGCAGTTTGGACAGGCGAAATTATGGCTACACCTTC	CASSLDRRNYGYTF
TRBD1	NA	TRBV13	TRBJ2-3	TGTGCCAGCAGCTTAAAACAGGGGACAGATACGCAGTATTTT	CASSLKQGTDTQYF
NA	NA	TRBV4-3	TRBJ1-4	TGCGCCAGCAGCCAAGGCGGAGTAGGGGAAAAACTGTTTTTT	CASSQGGVGEKLFF
NA	NA	TRBV6-5	TRBJ2-5	TGTGCCAGCAGCTCTGCGGGGTGGGGAGAGACCCAGTACTTC	CASSSAGWGETQYF